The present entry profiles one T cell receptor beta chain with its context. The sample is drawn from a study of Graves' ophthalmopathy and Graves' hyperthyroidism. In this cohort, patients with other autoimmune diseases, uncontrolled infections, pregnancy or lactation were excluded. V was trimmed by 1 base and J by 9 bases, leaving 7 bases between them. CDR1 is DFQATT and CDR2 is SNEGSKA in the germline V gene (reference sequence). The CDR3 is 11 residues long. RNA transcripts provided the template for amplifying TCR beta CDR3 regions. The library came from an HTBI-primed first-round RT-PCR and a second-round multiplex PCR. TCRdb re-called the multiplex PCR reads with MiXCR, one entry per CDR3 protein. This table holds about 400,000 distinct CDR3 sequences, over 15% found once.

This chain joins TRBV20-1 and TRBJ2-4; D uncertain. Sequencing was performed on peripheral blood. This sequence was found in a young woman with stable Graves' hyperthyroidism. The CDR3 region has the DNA TGCAGTGCTAGAGGGCCAGGCATTCAGTACTTC. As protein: CSARGPGIQYF.